These T cell receptor beta chains were read from a single sample in a study of T cells in Graves' hyperthyroidism and ophthalmopathy. TCRdb passed the multiplex PCR reads through MiXCR, listing each CDR3 protein once. Here the sample spans about 160,000 distinct CDR3 sequences, 9.4% being singletons. Sequenced: blood. All receptors derive from a woman aged 18 to 35 with Graves' hyperthyroidism that later progressed to Graves' ophthalmopathy. The CDR3 runs from the conserved cysteine through the conserved F or W. D genes are given only for firm matches. Clone size is not always given. Where it is, it says once, few, many or a class for expanded clones.

D gene	V gene	J gene	clone size	CDR3 protein	CDR3 DNA
.	TRBV6-1	TRBJ2-5	many	CASRTSDRRTETQYF	TGTGCCAGCAGGACCTCTGACCGAAGAACGGAGACCCAGTACTTC
.	TRBV9	TRBJ1-5	many	CASSEGGYSNQPQHF	TGTGCCAGCAGCGAGGGGGGTTATAGCAATCAGCCCCAGCATTTT
.	TRBV5-1	TRBJ1-5	.	CASSLAAGSNQPQHF	TGCGCCAGCAGCTTGGCGGCCGGTAGCAATCAGCCCCAGCATTTT
TRBD1	TRBV20-1	TRBJ2-5	many	CSASGQEETQYF	TGCAGTGCTTCAGGACAGGAAGAGACCCAGTACTTC
.	TRBV2	TRBJ1-2	many	CASSEDNSYGYTF	TGTGCCAGCAGTGAGGACAATAGCTATGGCTACACCTTC
TRBD1	TRBV5-4	TRBJ1-2	few	CASSLGQGAFGYTF	TGTGCCAGCAGCTTGGGACAGGGGGCCTTTGGCTACACCTTC
.	TRBV30	TRBJ1-1	.	CAWVTKTENTEAFF	TGTGCCTGGGTCACTAAAACCGAGAACACTGAAGCTTTCTTT
.	TRBV5-4	TRBJ2-3	many	CASSFTGTPVGDTQYF	TGTGCCAGCAGCTTTACCGGGACGCCGGTCGGAGATACGCAGTATTTT
TRBD1	TRBV30	TRBJ1-3	many	CAWIGGAGNTIYF	TGTGCCTGGATAGGGGGCGCTGGAAACACCATATATTTT
.	TRBV7-2	TRBJ1-2	few	CASSLVGLANYGCTF	TGTGCCAGCAGCTTAGTCGGACTGGCTAACTATGGCTGCACCTTC
.	TRBV2	TRBJ2-7	many	CASSVGQRAEQYF	TGTGCCAGCAGTGTAGGGCAGCGGGCTGAGCAGTACTTC
TRBD2	TRBV12-3/TRBV12-4	TRBJ2-1	many	CASIPGLGLGEQFF	TGTGCCAGCATTCCCGGACTAGGTCTCGGTGAGCAGTTCTTC
.	TRBV7-9	TRBJ2-2	few	CASSFVSGALGGELFF	TGTGCCAGCAGCTTTGTCTCGGGCGCGTTGGGCGGGGAGCTGTTTTTT
TRBD1	TRBV20-1	TRBJ1-2	.	CSASPGTVYGYTF	TGCAGTGCTAGCCCCGGGACAGTCTATGGCTACACCTTC
TRBD2	TRBV28	TRBJ2-3	many	CASSPRGLGEGTDTQYF	TGTGCCAGCAGTCCGCGCGGACTAGGGGAGGGGACAGATACGCAGTATTTT
TRBD1	TRBV20-1	TRBJ1-4	many	CSARKTGTANEKLFF	TGCAGTGCTAGAAAGACCGGGACAGCTAATGAAAAACTGTTTTTT
TRBD2	TRBV19	TRBJ2-2	.	CASATSGGSFTGELFF	TGTGCCAGTGCAACTAGCGGGGGTTCTTTTACCGGGGAGCTGTTTTTT
.	TRBV9	TRBJ2-2	.	CASSVAFGGGARTGELFF	TGTGCCAGCAGCGTAGCGTTTGGAGGGGGGGCGAGGACCGGGGAGCTGTTTTTT
TRBD1	TRBV5-4	TRBJ2-2	.	CASSLDRGRTGELFF	TGTGCCAGCAGCTTGGACAGGGGGCGTACCGGGGAGCTGTTTTTT
.	TRBV29-1	TRBJ1-4	few	CSVVPDSAEKLFF	TGCAGCGTCGTCCCGGACAGCGCTGAAAAACTGTTTTTT
TRBD2	TRBV7-3	TRBJ2-3	many	CASSLTAGDADTQYF	TGTGCCAGCAGCTTAACAGCGGGAGACGCAGATACGCAGTATTTT
.	TRBV30	TRBJ1-1	few	CAWSLRSEAFF	TGTGCCTGGAGTCTCCGCTCTGAAGCTTTCTTT
.	TRBV6-1	TRBJ1-1	many	CASRGRPNTEAFF	TGTGCCAGCAGGGGAAGACCGAACACTGAAGCTTTCTTT
TRBD2	TRBV20-1	TRBJ2-1	many	CSARELAGVYNEQFF	TGCAGTGCTAGAGAACTAGCGGGAGTATACAATGAGCAGTTCTTC